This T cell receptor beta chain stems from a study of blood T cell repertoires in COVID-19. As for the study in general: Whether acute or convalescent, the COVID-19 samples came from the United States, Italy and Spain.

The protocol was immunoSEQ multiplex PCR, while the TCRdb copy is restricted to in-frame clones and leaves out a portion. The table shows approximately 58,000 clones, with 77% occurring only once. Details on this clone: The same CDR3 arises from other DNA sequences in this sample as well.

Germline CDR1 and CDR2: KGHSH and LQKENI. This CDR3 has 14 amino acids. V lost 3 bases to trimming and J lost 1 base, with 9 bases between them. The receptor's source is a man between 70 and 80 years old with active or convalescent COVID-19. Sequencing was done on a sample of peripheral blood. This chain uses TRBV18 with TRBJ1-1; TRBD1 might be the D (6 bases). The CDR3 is CASSPGQTNTEAFF. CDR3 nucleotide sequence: TGTGCCAGCTCACCGGGACAAACGAACACTGAAGCTTTCTTT.